This T cell receptor (beta chain) is from a study of T cells in Graves' hyperthyroidism and ophthalmopathy. Regarding the study as a whole: Most clonotypes expanded in the thyroid (above 0.001) were also present in blood.

Regarding this clonotype: Its antigen is undetermined.

The CDR3 consists of 15 residues. Germline V gives CDR1 SGHRS, CDR2 YFSETQ. Trimming removed 3 bases from V and 7 bases from J; junction bases left unmatched: 3. Researchers amplified the TCR beta CDR3 regions from RNA transcripts. The HTBI primer set was used in a first-round RT-PCR of the TCR CDR3. TCRdb re-analysed the multiplex PCR reads in MiXCR, keeping a single row per CDR3 protein. Here the sample spans hundreds of thousands of distinct CDR3 sequences, less than 15% being singletons. This receptor was taken from a young woman with Graves' hyperthyroidism. The chain is built from TRBV5-1 and TRBJ1-6, with 11 bases matching TRBD1. The sequencing input was blood. In nucleotides, the CDR3 is TGCGCCAGCAGCTCGGACAGGGGGCAAAATTCACCCCTCCACTTT. Translation gives CASSSDRGQNSPLHF.